One and the same sample provided the 16 T cell receptor beta chains below, sequenced in a study of regulatory T cells in long-lasting Graves disease. Building of the TCR beta libraries involved iRepertoire HTBI primers and Arm-PCR of CDR3 regions. TCRdb reprocessed the multiplex PCR reads via MiXCR and lists one record per CDR3 protein. The sample has 370,000 or so distinct CDR3 sequences; about 17% are singletons. The sample's time point: newly diagnosed GD, antithyroid drugs for less than 3 months. PBMC-derived RNA was used for the TCR library. These same data were also listed under a study on T cells in Graves' hyperthyroidism and ophthalmopathy.

The specimen was peripheral blood mononuclear cells (PBMCs), collected at new diagnosis, from a patient treated with antithyroid drugs. The receptors stem from a young woman with Graves disease.

This clonotype was found many times. This sequence joins TRBV18 and TRBJ1-3, with a tentative D call TRBD1 (5 bases). Between the trimmed V and J ends, which lost 3 bases and 4 bases, there was a span of 16 bases. Germline loops: CDR1 KGHSH, CDR2 LQKENI. CDR3 length: 16 amino acids. CDR3 protein: CASSPNQGSIGNTIYF. The CDR3 DNA follows: TGTGCCAGCTCACCGAATCAGGGAAGCATCGGAAACACCATATATTTT.

This clonotype was found once. V is TRBV7-9 and J is TRBJ2-7; D is possibly TRBD1 (6 bases). This CDR3 spans 11 amino acids. Germline V gene lookup returns CDR1 SEHNR and CDR2 FQNEAQ (reference sequence). Deletions cut 4 bases from V and 9 bases from J, with 10 bases between. CDR3 region: CASSWDKRQYF. DNA of the CDR3: TGTGCCAGCAGCTGGGACAAACGGCAGTACTTC.

This clonotype came up many times. J is TRBJ2-7 and V is TRBV20-1; weak D call: TRBD2 (6 bases). V was trimmed by 3 bases and J by 3 bases, leaving 9 bases between them. CDR3 length: 12 amino acids. The germline CDR1 and CDR2 sequences are DFQATT and SNEGSKA (reference sequence). CDR3 sequence reads: CSASPDYYEQYF. The CDR3, as DNA: TGCAGTGCTAGTCCGGACTACTACGAGCAGTACTTC.

The chain recombines TRBV2 with TRBJ2-7; 11 bases map to TRBD2. CDR1 is SNHLY, CDR2 FYNNEI, per germline. V was pared by 1 base and J by 5 bases, with 4 bases of the junction left unmatched. This CDR3 has 15 amino acids. Written as DNA, the CDR3 is TGTGCCAGCAGTGAAGACGTAGCGGGAGGGGACGAGCAGTACTTC. Protein product: CASSEDVAGGDEQYF.

This clonotype was counted many times. The rearrangement links TRBV11-1 to TRBJ2-7; 8 bases are shared with TRBD1. V gave up 1 base and J gave up 3 bases; unmatched junction bases: 2. The CDR3 spans 14 residues. CDR1 SGHAT and CDR2 FQDESV come from the germline V gene (reference sequence). Here the CDR3 reads CASSLGGTGYEQYF. The CDR3 coding sequence is TGTGCCAGCAGCTTAGGTGGGACAGGCTACGAGCAGTACTTC.

This clonotype has at least ten counts. The V gene is TRBV3-1, the J gene TRBJ2-3; D assignment may be TRBD1 or TRBD2 (6 bases each). The CDR3 has 15 residues. The germline V gene has CDR1 LGHDT and CDR2 YNNKEL (reference sequence). V lost 4 bases to trimming and J lost 4 bases, with 15 bases between them. CDR3 in amino acids: CASSLRLGGPDTQYF. The CDR3 DNA follows: TGTGCCAGCAGCCTACGACTAGGGGGACCAGATACGCAGTATTTT.

This chain's CDR3 is CATSRVPGPLDEQYF. DNA of the CDR3: TGTGCCACCAGCAGAGTCCCAGGACCCCTGGACGAGCAGTACTTC. V and J are TRBV15 and TRBJ2-7, with D unclear. The V end was cut by 1 base, the J end by 5 bases, with 15 bases between. This CDR3 is built from 15 residues. Looked up from germline, CDR1 is LNHNV and CDR2 is YYDKDF (reference sequence).

This clonotype came up many times. V gene TRBV7-2 combines with J gene TRBJ2-3; perhaps TRBD2 as D (6 bases). V lost 5 bases to trimming and J lost 0 bases, with 12 bases between them. The CDR3 extends over 15 amino acids. Germline V gene data show CDR1 as SGHTA and CDR2 as FQGNSA. The CDR3 loop reads CASSAAGTSTDTQYF. CDR3 coding DNA: TGTGCCAGCAGCGCCGCCGGGACTAGCACAGATACGCAGTATTTT.

In its sample, this clonotype was seen many times. The chain joins TRBV7-6 to TRBJ2-3; D remains unclear. The CDR3 sequence is 15 residues long. The germline V and J ends were trimmed by 2 bases and 0 bases, with 9 bases remaining between them. Germline assignment: CDR1 SGHVS and CDR2 FNYEAQ. CDR3 in amino acids: CASSLQAPSTDTQYF. The CDR3, as DNA: TGTGCCAGCAGCTTACAAGCGCCGAGCACAGATACGCAGTATTTT.

This clonotype was counted at least ten times. This rearrangement joins TRBV5-6 to TRBJ1-1; D unresolved. The CDR3 length is 15 residues. The germline CDR1 and CDR2 sequences are SGHDT and YYEEEE. V gave up 4 bases and J gave up 4 bases, with 17 bases separating them. CDR3 loop: CASSQDGERGTEAFF. As DNA, the CDR3 is TGTGCCAGCAGCCAGGACGGGGAGCGGGGCACTGAAGCTTTCTTT.

This chain joins TRBV7-9 and TRBJ1-5; D is unresolved. V was cut by 1 base and J by 7 bases, with 11 bases left in between. Germline CDR1 reads SEHNR; CDR2 reads FQNEAQ (reference sequence). This CDR3 region has 14 residues. The CDR3 DNA is TGTGCCAGCAGCTTAGATTTAACGGGCCAGCCCCAGCATTTT. Translating it yields CASSLDLTGQPQHF.

The rearrangement links TRBV29-1 to TRBJ2-7; the D is unclear. Trimming left V 4 bases short and J 4 bases short, with 5 bases between. The germline V gene encodes CDR1 SQVTM and CDR2 ANQGSEA. The CDR3 extends over 10 amino acids. In DNA, the CDR3 is TGCAGCGTTGGACGTTACGAGCAGTACTTC. Encoded protein: CSVGRYEQYF.

This clonotype was counted at least ten times. The CDR3 DNA follows: TGTGCCAGCAGCTCGGAAGCGGCCACGTCCTACAATGAGCAGTTCTTC. It encodes CASSSEAATSYNEQFF. V and J are TRBV7-2 and TRBJ2-1; a possible D gene is TRBD2 (5 bases). The CDR3 covers 16 residues. CDR1 is SGHTA, CDR2 FQGNSA, per germline. V was clipped by 4 bases and J by 1 base, with 14 bases between them. Filled out from reference TRBV7-2 and TRBJ2-1, the complete variable domain reads GAGVSQSPSNKVTEKGKDVELRCDPISGHTALYWYRQSLGQGLEFLIYFQGNSAPDKSGLPSDRFSAERTGGSVSTLTIQRTQQEDSAVYLCASSSEAATSYNEQFFGPGTRLTVL.

Concerning this clonotype: A much larger clone sits a single nucleotide away, making a read error possible. The chain links TRBV13 to TRBJ1-1; 8 bases line up with TRBD1. With 7 bases clipped from V and 7 bases from J, the junction kept 14 bases outside the gene matches. CDR1 and CDR2 from the germline V gene are PRHDT and FYEKMQ (reference sequence). The CDR3 runs 15 residues. This CDR3 reads CASNLYTRGLNEAFF. CDR3 DNA sequence: TGTGCCAGCAACTTGTATACCAGGGGGCTGAATGAAGCTTTCTTT.

This clonotype was seen only a few times. V gene TRBV15 combines with J gene TRBJ1-5, with 9 bases lining up with TRBD1. Trimming took 6 bases from V and 3 from J; bases not matched to a gene: 3. CDR1 and CDR2 (germline): LNHNV, YYDKDF (reference sequence). CDR3 length equals 14 residues. CDR3 protein: CATSGTGLNQPQHF. CDR3 bases: TGTGCCACCAGTGGGACAGGGCTCAATCAGCCCCAGCATTTT. Complete variable domain (other parts from reference TRBV15 and TRBJ1-5): DAMVIQNPRYQVTQFGKPVTLSCSQTLNHNVMYWYQQKSSQAPKLLFHYYDKDFNNEADTPDNFQSRRPNTSFCFLDIRSPGLGDTAMYLCATSGTGLNQPQHFGDGTRLSIL.

There are many counts of this clonotype. The rearrangement links TRBV7-9 to TRBJ2-1; D is possibly TRBD2 (5 bases). CDR1 and CDR2 from the germline V gene are SEHNR and FQNEAQ (reference sequence). The CDR3 has 12 amino acids. V shed 8 bases and J shed 8 bases, with 13 bases lying between them. The CDR3 DNA reads TGTGCCAGCGAAATCGGGGTCGATGAGCAGTTCTTC. It yields the protein CASEIGVDEQFF.